This TCR beta chain was sequenced for a study of identical twins. Trimming stripped 0 bases from V and 0 bases from J, with 10 bases between. Germline values: CDR1 SQVTM, CDR2 ANQGSEA. CDR3 size: 15 residues. Details on this clonotype: Its antigen is unknown.

All of the donors were Caucasians in good health. TCRdb recomputed calls from the 5' RACE reads with MiXCR, one row per CDR3 protein. The top ten clones hold roughly 0.3% of a sample with 1.5 million to 2 million distinct CDR3 sequences, 32% of them seen once. General study points: Part of the zero-insertion signal could reflect confounding by invariant MAIT and iNKT cells.

The chain has TRBV29-1 and TRBJ2-3; D is perhaps TRBD2 (6 bases). This receptor was obtained from a newborn girl in good health. Sequenced material: cord blood. The CDR3 DNA sequence: TGCAGCGTTGAAGATTGGGGGACTAGCACAGATACGCAGTATTTT. Protein product: CSVEDWGTSTDTQYF.